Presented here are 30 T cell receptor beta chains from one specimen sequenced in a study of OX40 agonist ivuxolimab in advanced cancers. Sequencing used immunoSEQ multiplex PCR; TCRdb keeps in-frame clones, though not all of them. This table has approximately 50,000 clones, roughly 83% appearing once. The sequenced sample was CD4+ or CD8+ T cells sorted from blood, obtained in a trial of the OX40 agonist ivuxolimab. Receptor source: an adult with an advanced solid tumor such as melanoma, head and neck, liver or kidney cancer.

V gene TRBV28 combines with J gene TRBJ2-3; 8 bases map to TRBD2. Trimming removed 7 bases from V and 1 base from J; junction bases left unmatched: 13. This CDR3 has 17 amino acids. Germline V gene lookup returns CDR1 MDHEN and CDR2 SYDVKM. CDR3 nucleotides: TGTGCCAGCACCTGGAGCGGGAGAGGGAAGGGCACAGATACGCAGTATTTT. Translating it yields CASTWSGRGKGTDTQYF.

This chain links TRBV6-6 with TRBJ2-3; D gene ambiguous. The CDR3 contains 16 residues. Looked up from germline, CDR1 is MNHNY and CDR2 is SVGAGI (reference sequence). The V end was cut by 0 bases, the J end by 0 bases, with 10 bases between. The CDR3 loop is CASSYSTRTSTDTQYF. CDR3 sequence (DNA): TGTGCCAGCAGTTACTCTACCCGGACGAGCACAGATACGCAGTATTTT.

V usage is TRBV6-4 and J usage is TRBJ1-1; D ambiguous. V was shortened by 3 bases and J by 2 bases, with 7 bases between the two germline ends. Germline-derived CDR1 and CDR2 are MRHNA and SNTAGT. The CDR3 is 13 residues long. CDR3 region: CASSEQPNTEAFF. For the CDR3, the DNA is TGTGCCAGCAGTGAACAGCCAAACACTGAAGCTTTCTTT.

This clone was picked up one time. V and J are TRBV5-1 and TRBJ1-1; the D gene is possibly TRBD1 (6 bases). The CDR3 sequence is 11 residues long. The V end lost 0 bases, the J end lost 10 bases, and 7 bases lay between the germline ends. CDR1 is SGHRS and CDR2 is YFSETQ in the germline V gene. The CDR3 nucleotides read TGCGCCAGCAGCTTGGGGGGGCGAGCTTTCTTT. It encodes CASSLGGRAFF. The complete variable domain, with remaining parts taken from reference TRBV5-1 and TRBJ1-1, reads KAGVTQTPRYLIKTRGQQVTLSCSPISGHRSVSWYQQTPGQGLQFLFEYFSETQRNKGNFPGRFSGRQFSNSRSEMNVSTLELGDSALYLCASSLGGRAFFGQGTRLTVV.

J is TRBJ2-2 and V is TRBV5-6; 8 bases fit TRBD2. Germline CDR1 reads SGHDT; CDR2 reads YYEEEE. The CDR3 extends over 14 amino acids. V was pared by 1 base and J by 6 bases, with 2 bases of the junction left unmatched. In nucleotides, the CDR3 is TGTGCCAGCAGCTTGCGGGGGGGGGCCGGGGAGCTGTTTTTT. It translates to CASSLRGGAGELFF.

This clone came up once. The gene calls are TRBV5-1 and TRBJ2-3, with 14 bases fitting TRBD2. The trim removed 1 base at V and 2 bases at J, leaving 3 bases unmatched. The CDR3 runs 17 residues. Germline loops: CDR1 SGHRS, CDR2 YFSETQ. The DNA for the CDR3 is TGCGCCAGCAGCTTGATGACTAGCGGGAGGGACACAGATACGCAGTATTTT. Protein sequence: CASSLMTSGRDTDTQYF.

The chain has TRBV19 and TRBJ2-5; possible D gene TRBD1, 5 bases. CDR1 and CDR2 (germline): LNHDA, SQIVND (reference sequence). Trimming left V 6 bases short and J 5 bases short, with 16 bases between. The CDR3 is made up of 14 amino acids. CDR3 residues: CASSQGVRSETQYF. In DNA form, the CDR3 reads TGTGCCAGTAGCCAAGGGGTACGATCGGAGACCCAGTACTTC.

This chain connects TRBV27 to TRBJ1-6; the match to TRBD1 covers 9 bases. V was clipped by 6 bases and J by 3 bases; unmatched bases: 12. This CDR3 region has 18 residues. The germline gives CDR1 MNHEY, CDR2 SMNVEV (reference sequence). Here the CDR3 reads CASRDVGQGSDYNSPLHF. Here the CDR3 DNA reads TGTGCCAGCAGGGATGTCGGACAGGGGTCAGACTATAATTCACCCCTCCACTTT.

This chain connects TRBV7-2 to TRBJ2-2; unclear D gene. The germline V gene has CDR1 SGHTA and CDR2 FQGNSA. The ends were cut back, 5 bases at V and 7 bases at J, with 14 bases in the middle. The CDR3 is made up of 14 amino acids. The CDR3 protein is CASSTSRQGGELFF. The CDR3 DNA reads TGTGCCAGCAGCACCTCCAGACAAGGCGGGGAGCTGTTTTTT.

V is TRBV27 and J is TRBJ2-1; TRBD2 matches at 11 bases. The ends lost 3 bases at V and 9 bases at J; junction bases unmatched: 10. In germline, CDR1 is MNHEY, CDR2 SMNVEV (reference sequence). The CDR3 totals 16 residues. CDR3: CASSLLASGRRAEQFF. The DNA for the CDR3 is TGTGCCAGCAGTTTGTTGGCTAGCGGGAGGAGGGCTGAGCAGTTCTTC.

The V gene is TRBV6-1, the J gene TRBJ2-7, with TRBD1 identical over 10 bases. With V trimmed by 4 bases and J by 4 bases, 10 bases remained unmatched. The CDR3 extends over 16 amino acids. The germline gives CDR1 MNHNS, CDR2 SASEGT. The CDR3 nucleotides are TGTGCCAGCAGTGCCCTTCCCGGGACAGGGGTATACGAGCAGTACTTC. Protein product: CASSALPGTGVYEQYF.

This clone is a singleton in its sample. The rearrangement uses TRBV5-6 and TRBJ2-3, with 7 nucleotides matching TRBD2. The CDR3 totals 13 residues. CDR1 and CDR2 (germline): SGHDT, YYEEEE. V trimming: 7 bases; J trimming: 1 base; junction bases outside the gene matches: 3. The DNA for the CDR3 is TGTGCCAGCCGGGACTATCGCACAGATACGCAGTATTTT. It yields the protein CASRDYRTDTQYF.

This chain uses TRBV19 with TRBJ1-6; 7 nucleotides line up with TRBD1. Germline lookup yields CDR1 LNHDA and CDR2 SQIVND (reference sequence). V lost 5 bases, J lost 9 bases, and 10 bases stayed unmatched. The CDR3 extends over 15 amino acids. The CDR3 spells CASSRAGQSFSPLHF. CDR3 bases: TGTGCCAGTAGTCGCGCGGGACAGTCTTTTTCACCCCTCCACTTT.

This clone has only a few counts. The CDR3 here is CASSELRDRRYGYTF. The CDR3 nucleotides are TGTGCCAGCAGTGAACTCCGGGACAGGCGCTATGGCTACACCTTC. The chain links TRBV6-1 to TRBJ1-2; TRBD1 matches at 8 bases. J gave up 4 bases and V 2 bases, and 6 bases lay outside the gene matches. The CDR3 has 15 residues. Germline assignment: CDR1 MNHNS and CDR2 SASEGT.

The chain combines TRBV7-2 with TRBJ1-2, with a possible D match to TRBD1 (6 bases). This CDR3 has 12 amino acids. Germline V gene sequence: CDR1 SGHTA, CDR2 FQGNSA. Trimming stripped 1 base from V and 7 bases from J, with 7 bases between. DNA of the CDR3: TGTGCCAGCAGCTTAGACAGGGCTGGCTACACCTTC. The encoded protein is CASSLDRAGYTF.

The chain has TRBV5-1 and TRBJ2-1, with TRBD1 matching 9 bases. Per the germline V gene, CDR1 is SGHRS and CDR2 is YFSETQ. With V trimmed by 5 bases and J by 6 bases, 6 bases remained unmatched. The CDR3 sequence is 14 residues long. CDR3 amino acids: CASSRTGAPNEQFF. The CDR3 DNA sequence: TGCGCCAGCAGTAGGACAGGGGCCCCCAATGAGCAGTTCTTC.

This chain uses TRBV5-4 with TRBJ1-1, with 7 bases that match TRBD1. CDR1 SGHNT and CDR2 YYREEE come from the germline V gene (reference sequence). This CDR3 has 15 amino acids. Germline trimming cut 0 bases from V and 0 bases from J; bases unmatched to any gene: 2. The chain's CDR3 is CASSLGTGLNTEAFF. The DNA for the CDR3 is TGTGCCAGCAGCTTGGGGACAGGATTGAACACTGAAGCTTTCTTT.

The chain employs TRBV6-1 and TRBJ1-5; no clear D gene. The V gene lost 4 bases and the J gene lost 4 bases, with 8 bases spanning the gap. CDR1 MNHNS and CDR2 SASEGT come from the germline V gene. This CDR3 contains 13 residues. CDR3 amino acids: CASSGVPNQPQHF. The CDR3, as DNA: TGTGCCAGCAGTGGCGTCCCGAATCAGCCCCAGCATTTT.

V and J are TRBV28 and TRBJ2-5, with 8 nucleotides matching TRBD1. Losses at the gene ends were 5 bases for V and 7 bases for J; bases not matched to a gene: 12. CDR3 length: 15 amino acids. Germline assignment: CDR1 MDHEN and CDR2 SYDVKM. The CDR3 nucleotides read TGTGCCAGCAGTGCACCCACCGGGACAGGAGGGACCCAGTACTTC. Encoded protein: CASSAPTGTGGTQYF.

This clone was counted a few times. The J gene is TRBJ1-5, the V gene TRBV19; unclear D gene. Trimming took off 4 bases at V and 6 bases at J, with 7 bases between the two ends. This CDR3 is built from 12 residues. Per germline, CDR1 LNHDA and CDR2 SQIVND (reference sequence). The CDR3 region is CASSTQSQPQHF. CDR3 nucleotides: TGTGCCAGTAGTACGCAAAGTCAGCCCCAGCATTTT.

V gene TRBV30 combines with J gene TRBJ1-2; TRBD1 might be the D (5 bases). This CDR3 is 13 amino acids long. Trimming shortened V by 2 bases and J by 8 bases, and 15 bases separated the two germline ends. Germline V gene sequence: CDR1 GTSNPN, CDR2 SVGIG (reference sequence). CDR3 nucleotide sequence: TGTGCCTGGAGTATCAAGGGGCGGGGAGGCTACACCTTC. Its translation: CAWSIKGRGGYTF. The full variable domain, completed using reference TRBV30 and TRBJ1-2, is SQTIHQWPATLVQPVGSPLSLECTVEGTSNPNLYWYRQAAGRGLQLLFYSVGIGQISSEVPQNLSASRPQDRQFILSSKKLLLSDSGFYLCAWSIKGRGGYTFGSGTRLTVV.

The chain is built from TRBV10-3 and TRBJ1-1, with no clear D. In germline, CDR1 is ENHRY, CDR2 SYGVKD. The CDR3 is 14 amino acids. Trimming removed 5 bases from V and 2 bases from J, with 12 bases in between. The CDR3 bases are TGTGCCATCAGTCCCATAGGGAGAAACACTGAAGCTTTCTTT. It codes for CAISPIGRNTEAFF.

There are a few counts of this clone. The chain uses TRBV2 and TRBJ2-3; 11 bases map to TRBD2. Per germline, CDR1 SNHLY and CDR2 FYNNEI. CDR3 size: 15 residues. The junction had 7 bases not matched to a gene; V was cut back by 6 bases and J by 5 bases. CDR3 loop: CASSPRLAGLDTQYF. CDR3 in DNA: TGTGCCAGCAGCCCACGACTAGCGGGATTAGATACGCAGTATTTT.

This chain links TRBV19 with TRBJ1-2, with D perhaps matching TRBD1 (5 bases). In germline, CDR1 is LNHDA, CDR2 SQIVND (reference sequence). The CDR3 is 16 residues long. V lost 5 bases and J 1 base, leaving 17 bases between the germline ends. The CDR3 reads CASSGTAQALNYGYTF. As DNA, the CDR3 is TGTGCCAGTAGTGGAACAGCACAGGCCCTTAACTATGGCTACACCTTC.

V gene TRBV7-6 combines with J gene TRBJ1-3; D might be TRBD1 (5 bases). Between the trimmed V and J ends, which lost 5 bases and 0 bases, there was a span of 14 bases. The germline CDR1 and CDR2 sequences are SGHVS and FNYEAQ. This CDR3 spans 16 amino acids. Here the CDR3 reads CASSEGSTSSGNTIYF. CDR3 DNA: TGTGCCAGCAGCGAGGGGTCAACTTCCTCTGGAAACACCATATATTTT.

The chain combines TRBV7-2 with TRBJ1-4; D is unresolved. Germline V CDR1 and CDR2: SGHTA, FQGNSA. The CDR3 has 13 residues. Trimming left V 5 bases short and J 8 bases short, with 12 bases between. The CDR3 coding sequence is TGTGCCAGCAGCCCGCGGGCCATCGAAAAACTGTTTTTT. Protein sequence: CASSPRAIEKLFF.

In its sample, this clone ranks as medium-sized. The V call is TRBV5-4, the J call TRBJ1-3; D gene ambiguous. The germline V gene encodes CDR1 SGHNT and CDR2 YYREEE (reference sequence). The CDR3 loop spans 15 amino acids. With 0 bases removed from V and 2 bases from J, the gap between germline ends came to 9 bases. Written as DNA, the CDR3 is TGTGCCAGCAGCTTGGATTCCGGGGCTGGAAACACCATATATTTT. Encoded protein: CASSLDSGAGNTIYF.

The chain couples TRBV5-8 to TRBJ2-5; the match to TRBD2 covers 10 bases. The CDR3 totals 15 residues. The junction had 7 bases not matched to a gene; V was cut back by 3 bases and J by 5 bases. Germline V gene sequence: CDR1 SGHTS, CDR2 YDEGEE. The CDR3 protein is CASSSGLAEFETQYF. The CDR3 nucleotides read TGTGCCAGCAGCTCCGGACTAGCGGAGTTCGAGACCCAGTACTTC.

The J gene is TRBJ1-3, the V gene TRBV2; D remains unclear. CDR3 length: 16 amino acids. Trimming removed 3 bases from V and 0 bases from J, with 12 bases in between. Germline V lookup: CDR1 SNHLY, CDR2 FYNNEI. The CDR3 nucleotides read TGTGCCAGCAGTGATGTGGATGGGATCTCTGGAAACACCATATATTTT. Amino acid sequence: CASSDVDGISGNTIYF.

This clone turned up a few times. CDR3 residues: CASKASYGAEQFF. CDR3 sequence (DNA): TGTGCCAGCAAGGCTAGTTATGGTGCTGAGCAGTTCTTC. This sequence joins TRBV6-1 and TRBJ2-1; no clear D gene. The germline V gene has CDR1 MNHNS and CDR2 SASEGT. V was pared by 7 bases and J by 9 bases, with 16 bases between. The CDR3 contains 13 residues.